One and the same sample provided the 7 T cell receptor beta chains below, sequenced in a study of T cells in women clearing cervical HPV infection (dated by TCRdb to 2016 to 2019). Receptors were amplified or captured by the immunoSEQ multiplex PCR assay. TCRdb obtained this table from immuneACCESS and retained in-frame rearrangements with V and J assigned. These tables miss some clones; where compared with another copy, unresolved V genes account for less than half of the shortfall, and the remainder is unexplained. Per the sample table, the count is 44,000 or so clones. Around 0.98% of the sample goes to the ten largest clones. The sample taken for sequencing was blood buffy coat. The receptors shown here come from a woman between 18 and 75 years old with a cervical HPV16 infection that either progressed to CIN3+ or cleared (not recorded which).

Concerning this clone itself: The read ends 3 residues shy of where the CDR3 ends; the end is completed using the germline J gene. The chain recombines TRBV13 with TRBJ1-1; D might be TRBD1 (5 bases). Looked up from germline, CDR1 is PRHDT and CDR2 is FYEKMQ (reference sequence). The CDR3 extends over 13 amino acids. The covered CDR3 bases are TGTGCCAGCAGCTCCATGGGGGGGACCGAA. Translated: CASSSMGGTE. The CDR3 reads in full as CASSSMGGTEAFF.

Notes on this clone: The read ends 3 residues before the CDR3 terminus; that terminus is restored from the germline J gene. This chain joins TRBV20-1 and TRBJ2-6, with D uncertain. Trimming left V 6 bases short and J 4 bases short, with 19 bases between. CDR3 length: 16 residues. From germline, CDR1 is DFQATT and CDR2 SNEGSKA (reference sequence). CDR3 in amino acids: CSAPDQVSHGANVLTF. The CDR3 bases that were read are TGCAGTGCCCCCGACCAGGTTTCACACGGGGCCAACGTC.

Concerning this clone itself: Read sequence stops 3 residues before the CDR3 end, and the germline J gene provides the missing end. The chain carries TRBV4-1 and TRBJ2-3, with D uncertain. The V gene lost 1 base and the J gene lost 4 bases, with 9 bases spanning the gap. Germline CDR1 is MGHRA and CDR2 is YSYEKL. This CDR3 region has 14 residues. The CDR3 here is CASSQVTSPDTQYF. The DNA read from the CDR3 is TGCGCCAGCAGCCAAGTGACTTCCCCAGATACG.

Of note for this clone: From the germline J gene comes the end of the CDR3, since the read stops 3 residues before it. The chain uses TRBV6-1 and TRBJ2-1; D unresolved. The germline V gene encodes CDR1 MNHNS and CDR2 SASEGT. CDR3 size: 16 residues. Trimming took off 2 bases at V and 2 bases at J, with 13 bases between the two ends. The part of the CDR3 DNA that was read is TGTGCCAGCAGTGAATATCGACAATCGCCCTACAATGAG. This codes for CASSEYRQSPYNE. The CDR3 in its entirety is CASSEYRQSPYNEQFF.

In regard to this clone: The read stops 3 residues short of the end of the CDR3; the missing end is completed from the germline J gene. The chain joins TRBV6-1 to TRBJ1-5; D not resolved. Trimming stripped 2 bases from V and 9 bases from J, with 11 bases between. The CDR3 contains 13 residues. Per the germline V gene, CDR1 is MNHNS and CDR2 is SASEGT. Incomplete CDR3 DNA: TGTGCCAGCAGTGAACCCCGGAGCGGGCCC. Translating it yields CASSEPRSGP. In full, the CDR3 is CASSEPRSGPQHF.

In the case of this clone: The read ends 3 residues early relative to the CDR3; the germline J gene fills the gap. The V gene is TRBV2, the J gene TRBJ1-5, with a tentative D call TRBD1 (6 bases). Trimming took 6 bases from V and 4 from J, leaving 16 bases between them. This CDR3 is 15 amino acids long. The germline CDR1 and CDR2 sequences are SNHLY and FYNNEI. CDR3 DNA, as far as it was read: TGTGCCAGCAGCGAACAGGGATCGAATAATCAGCCC. Amino acids: CASSEQGSNNQP. The CDR3 in its entirety is CASSEQGSNNQPQHF.

Comments on this clone: The CDR3 goes on 3 residues after the read ends, and that part is filled in from the germline J gene. V and J are TRBV5-6 and TRBJ2-5; weak D call: TRBD1 (5 bases). This CDR3 region has 14 residues. V gave up 2 bases and J gave up 5 bases, with 13 bases separating them. Germline CDR1 reads SGHDT; CDR2 reads YYEEEE. The covered CDR3 bases are TGTGCCAGCAGCTTCTGGGGCCTAGGGGAGACC. Its translation is CASSFWGLGET. The CDR3 reads in full as CASSFWGLGETQYF. Complete variable domain (other parts from reference TRBV5-6 and TRBJ2-5): DAGVTQSPTHLIKTRGQQVTLRCSPKSGHDTVSWYQQALGQGPQFIFQYYEEEERQRGNFPDRFSGHQFPNYSSELNVNALLLGDSALYLCASSFWGLGETQYFGPGTRLLVL.